This T cell receptor (beta chain) was found in a study of cytomegalovirus exposure and HLA in healthy donors. The PCR used 60 Vbeta and 13 Jbeta primers. Sequencing was performed with immunoSEQ multiplex PCR; in TCRdb, only in-frame clones are kept and a portion is missing. The sample has 50,000 to 55,000 clones; around 85% are singletons. Germline CDR1 and CDR2: MGHRA and YSYEKL. After removal of 0 bases from V and 5 bases from J, the junction contained 17 bases not matched to a gene. There are 20 residues in the CDR3. Study-wide points: CMV serostatus was the only immune exposure information that was available. V segments that were indistinguishable, TRBV6-2 and TRBV6-3 among them, were omitted from analysis.

A remark on this clone: The antigen is not known.

The chain combines TRBV4-1 with TRBJ2-3, with 10 bases matching TRBD2. Specimen: PBMCs. This TCR was sampled from a boy aged 5 to 17 in good health and CMV-seropositive. CDR3 sequence: CASSQDHLRQLAGFQDTQYF. CDR3 nucleotides: TGCGCCAGCAGCCAAGACCACCTACGTCAACTAGCGGGGTTTCAAGATACGCAGTATTTT.